The following is a T cell receptor beta chain sequence with its context. Its antigen is undetermined. Using a J-beta primer mix together with a sample-barcoded 5' primer, a second PCR was run for roughly 6 to 12 cycles. Every individual sample yielded 3 million or more paired-end reads (each containing CDR3). From the 5' RACE reads, TCRdb called clonotypes with MiXCR, one entry per CDR3 protein. The table has 800,000 to 1,300,000 distinct CDR3 sequences, under 30% seen once; the top ten hold approximately 0.75%. This sample was taken from a study of blood T cells in healthy people across ages. Study-level results: Long-lived donors had more naive CD4+ cells and higher diversity than aged donors.

It was around 10 milliliters of peripheral blood that were drawn from each donor. V was cut by 5 bases and J by 0 bases, with 20 bases left in between. CDR1 and CDR2 from the germline V gene are MDHEN and SYDVKM. This CDR3 has 19 amino acids. The sample was also linked to a second study, of T cells of mothers and their children.

This chain joins TRBV28 and TRBJ2-6; D perhaps matches TRBD1 (6 bases). Sequenced: blood. The receptor was derived from a girl aged 2 to 10 in good health. CDR3 in amino acids: CASSAPNRVPSSGANVLTF. The CDR3 nucleotides are TGTGCCAGCAGTGCACCCAACAGGGTCCCCAGCTCTGGGGCCAACGTCCTGACTTTC.